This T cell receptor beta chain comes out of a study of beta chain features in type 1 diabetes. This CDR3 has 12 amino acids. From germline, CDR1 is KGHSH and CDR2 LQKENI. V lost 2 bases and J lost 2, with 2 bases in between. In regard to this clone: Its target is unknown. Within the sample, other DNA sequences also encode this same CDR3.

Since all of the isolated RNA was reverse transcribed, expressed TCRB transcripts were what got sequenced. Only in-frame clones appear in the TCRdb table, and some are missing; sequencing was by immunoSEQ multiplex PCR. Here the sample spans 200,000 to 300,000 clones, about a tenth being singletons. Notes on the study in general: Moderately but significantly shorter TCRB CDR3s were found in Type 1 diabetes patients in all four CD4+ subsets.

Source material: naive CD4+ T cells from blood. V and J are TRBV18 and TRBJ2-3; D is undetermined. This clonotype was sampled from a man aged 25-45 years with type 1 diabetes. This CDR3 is CASSPYTDTQYF. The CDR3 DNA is TGTGCCAGCTCACCATACACAGATACGCAGTATTTT.